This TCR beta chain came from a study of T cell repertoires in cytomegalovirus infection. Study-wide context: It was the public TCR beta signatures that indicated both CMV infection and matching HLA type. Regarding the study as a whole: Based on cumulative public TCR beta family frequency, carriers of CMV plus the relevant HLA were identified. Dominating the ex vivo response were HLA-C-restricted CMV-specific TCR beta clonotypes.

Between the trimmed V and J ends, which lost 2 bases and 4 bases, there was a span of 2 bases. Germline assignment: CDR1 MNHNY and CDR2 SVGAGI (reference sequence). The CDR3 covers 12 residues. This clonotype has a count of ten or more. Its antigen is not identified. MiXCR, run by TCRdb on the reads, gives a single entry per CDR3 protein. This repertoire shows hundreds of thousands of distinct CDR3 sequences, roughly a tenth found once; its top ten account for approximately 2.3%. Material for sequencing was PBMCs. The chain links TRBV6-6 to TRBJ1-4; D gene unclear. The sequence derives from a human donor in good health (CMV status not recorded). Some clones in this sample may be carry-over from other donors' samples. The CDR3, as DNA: TGTGCCAGCAGTTACGGTAATGAAAAACTGTTTTTT. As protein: CASSYGNEKLFF.